The 32 T cell receptor beta chains listed next were all sequenced from one sample in a study of T cell clonality in common variable immunodeficiency. The data were produced by immunoSEQ multiplex PCR, yet TCRdb's version contains in-frame clones alone and is incomplete. This record lists over 45,000 clones, none seen once only, and the top ten clones contain roughly 1.8%. Sequencing was performed on peripheral blood mononuclear cells. These receptors originate from a person aged 18-69 years in good health.

There are many counts of this clone. The read ends 3 residues shy of where the CDR3 ends; the end is completed using the germline J gene. The J gene is TRBJ1-5, the V gene TRBV15; D may be TRBD1 (5 bases). This CDR3 region has 14 residues. V shed 0 bases and J shed 7 bases, with 10 bases lying between them. From germline, CDR1 is LNHNV and CDR2 YYDKDF (reference sequence). CDR3 sequence reads: CATSRDVGEQPQHF. The CDR3 bases that were read are TGTGCCACCAGCAGAGATGTAGGGGAGCAGCCC.

This clone was seen a few times. The CDR3 end lies 3 residues beyond the end of the read and is filled in from the germline J gene. This sequence joins TRBV6-2 or TRBV6-3 and TRBJ2-4, with 9 positions matching TRBD1. The germline V gene encodes CDR1 MNHEY and CDR2 SVGEGT. The CDR3 is 14 residues long. This CDR3 reads CASSKTGGGYGQYF. Incomplete CDR3 DNA: TGTGCCAGCTCCAAAACAGGGGGCGGCTATGGT.

This clone occurred many times. From the germline J gene comes the end of the CDR3, since the read stops 3 residues before it. In the same sample, other DNA sequences code for this CDR3. The chain carries TRBV19 and TRBJ2-7; TRBD2 matches at 8 bases. V shed 5 bases and J 4 bases; nucleotides not matched to a gene: 10. The CDR3 loop spans 15 amino acids. Germline-derived CDR1 and CDR2 are LNHDA and SQIVND (reference sequence). The CDR3 bases that were read are TGTGCCAGTAGTCCTGTGGAAGGCGGGAGGTACGAG. This encodes CASSPVEGGRYE. The complete CDR3 sequence is CASSPVEGGRYEQYF.

At least ten counts were recorded for this clone. The DNA ends 3 residues before the CDR3 does, and the rest of the CDR3 is filled in from the germline J gene. The chain links TRBV2 to TRBJ2-7, with a weak D call TRBD1 (5 bases). V lost 4 bases and J lost 2, with 9 bases in between. Germline V gene sequence: CDR1 SNHLY, CDR2 FYNNEI. CDR3 length equals 13 residues. CDR3 DNA (partial): TGTGCCAGCAGTGTACAGGCGACCTACGAG. It is translated as CASSVQATYE. The entire CDR3 protein is CASSVQATYEQYF.

Many counts were recorded for this clone. The CDR3 region is CASSSSSGGRDTQYF. Partial CDR3 DNA: TGCGCCAGCAGCTCCAGTTCGGGGGGTCGAGATACG. The rearrangement links TRBV5-1 to TRBJ2-3; 7 positions agree with TRBD2. The read comes to an end 3 residues before the CDR3 does, leaving the germline J gene to fill in the end. J was trimmed by 5 bases and V by 3 bases; bases with no gene match: 9. Germline CDR1 is SGHRS and CDR2 is YFSETQ. The CDR3 sequence is 15 residues long.

This clone was seen ten or more times. CDR3 bases read: TGCAGTGCTAGTACCCCGGGGGAAACCCACACAGATACG. Protein product: CSASTPGETHTDT. The entire CDR3 protein is CSASTPGETHTDTQYF. The chain uses TRBV20-1 and TRBJ2-3; a possible D gene is TRBD2 (6 bases). The read ends 3 residues shy of where the CDR3 ends; the end is completed using the germline J gene. Trimming removed 3 bases at V and 2 bases at J, with 18 bases between. The length of the CDR3 is 16 residues. Germline CDR1 DFQATT, CDR2 SNEGSKA (reference sequence).

A note on this clone: The sequenced fragment ends 3 residues before the CDR3 boundary, so the rest is inferred from the germline J gene. The rearrangement joins TRBV2 to TRBJ2-3, with 7 bases identical to TRBD2. This CDR3 is 15 amino acids long. The V gene's germline CDR1 is SNHLY and CDR2 FYNNEI. With 4 bases clipped from V and 1 base from J, the junction kept 5 bases outside the gene matches. CDR3 region: CASSVFGGGTDTQYF. The sequenced CDR3 bases are TGTGCCAGCAGTGTGTTTGGGGGGGGCACAGATACG. Full variable domain (remainder filled in from reference TRBV2 and TRBJ2-3): EPEVTQTPSHQVTQMGQEVILRCVPISNHLYFYWYRQILGQKVEFLVSFYNNEISEKSEIFDDQFSVERPDGSNFTLKIRSTKLEDSAMYFCASSVFGGGTDTQYFGPGTRLTVL.

This clone was found many times. The CDR3 end lies 3 residues beyond the end of the read and is filled in from the germline J gene. This chain uses TRBV7-2 with TRBJ2-2; D may be TRBD1 or TRBD2 (5 bases each). CDR3 size: 14 residues. V was pared by 1 base and J by 4 bases, with 7 bases between. CDR1 is SGHTA, CDR2 FQGNSA, per germline. CDR3 loop: CASSLERGTGELFF. CDR3 DNA (partial): TGTGCCAGCAGCTTAGAGAGGGGCACCGGGGAG.

This clone was detected ten times or more. The read falls 3 residues short of the CDR3 end, and the missing part is taken from the germline J gene. The chain combines TRBV11-2 with TRBJ2-1, with a weak D call TRBD2 (7 bases). Trimming cost V 4 bases and J 8 bases, with 15 bases left between them. The CDR3 is 14 amino acids. Germline CDR1 and CDR2: SGHAT and FQNNGV. The CDR3 bases that were read are TGTGCCAGCAGCTCTCCCCGGCGGGGGCATGAG. It specifies CASSSPRRGHE. The entire CDR3 protein reads CASSSPRRGHEQFF.

This clone was recorded many times. CDR3 DNA, as far as it was read: TGTGCCAGCAGCTTGGACGGGTACACCGGGGAG. Translation: CASSLDGYTGE. In full, the CDR3 reads CASSLDGYTGELFF. This rearrangement joins TRBV5-8 to TRBJ2-2; D gene unclear. The read finishes 3 residues shy of the CDR3 end, and the germline J gene is used to complete it. Trimming took off 0 bases at V and 3 bases at J, with 6 bases between the two ends. CDR3 length: 14 amino acids. The germline CDR1 and CDR2 sequences are SGHTS and YDEGEE.

This clone has a count of ten or more. The read finishes 3 residues shy of the CDR3 end, and the germline J gene is used to complete it. This sequence joins TRBV20-1 and TRBJ2-5, with 13 bases lining up with TRBD2. This CDR3 contains 16 residues. In germline, CDR1 is DFQATT, CDR2 SNEGSKA (reference sequence). V shed 0 bases and J 2 bases; nucleotides not matched to a gene: 3. The CDR3 bases that were read are TGCAGTGCTAGAGAGGGACTAGCGGGGAGGCAAGAGACC. It codes for CSAREGLAGRQET. The CDR3 as a whole reads CSAREGLAGRQETQYF.

In this sample, this clone turned up many times. The read terminates 3 residues ahead of where the CDR3 ends, so the germline J gene completes it. The V and J genes are TRBV20-1 and TRBJ1-2, with D perhaps matching TRBD1 (5 bases). V was shortened by 0 bases and J by 4 bases, with 12 bases between the two germline ends. Looked up from germline, CDR1 is DFQATT and CDR2 is SNEGSKA (reference sequence). This CDR3 contains 14 residues. The CDR3 here is CSARDSRTSYGYTF. The sequenced part of the CDR3 DNA is TGCAGTGCTAGAGATTCTAGGACAAGCTATGGC.

This clone was recorded at least ten times. The read terminates 3 residues ahead of where the CDR3 ends, so the germline J gene completes it. The chain combines TRBV19 with TRBJ2-7; 8 bases fit TRBD2. The germline CDR1 and CDR2 sequences are LNHDA and SQIVND (reference sequence). This CDR3 contains 17 residues. Trimming cost V 3 bases and J 5 bases; bases outside gene matches: 15. The CDR3 protein is CASSMGGRGREAHEQYF. CDR3 DNA, as far as it was read: TGTGCCAGTAGTATGGGGGGGCGCGGGCGGGAGGCCCACGAG. Filled out from reference TRBV19 and TRBJ2-7, the complete variable domain reads DGGITQSPKYLFRKEGQNVTLSCEQNLNHDAMYWYRQDPGQGLRLIYYSQIVNDFQKGDIAEGYSVSREKKESFPLTVTSAQKNPTAFYLCASSMGGRGREAHEQYFGPGTRLTVT.

This clone was seen ten or more times. The CDR3 reads CASSSSGSRNEQFF. The covered CDR3 bases are TGTGCCAGCAGCTCAAGCGGGAGTAGAAATGAG. The chain links TRBV7-6 to TRBJ2-1, with 8 bases matching TRBD2. The read halts 3 residues ahead of the CDR3 end, with the missing end drawn from the germline J gene. CDR3 length: 14 amino acids. Germline trimming cut 4 bases from V and 7 bases from J; bases unmatched to any gene: 6. From germline, CDR1 is SGHVS and CDR2 FNYEAQ.

Ten or more counts support this clone. The CDR3 is cut off 3 residues early in the read; its end comes from the germline J gene. This chain uses TRBV7-2 with TRBJ2-5, with TRBD1 identical over 9 bases. J lost 3 bases, V lost 1 base, and 3 bases had no gene match. This CDR3 is built from 15 residues. Germline CDR1 is SGHTA and CDR2 is FQGNSA. The DNA read from the CDR3 is TGTGCCAGCAGCTTAGTTACAGGGGGCAAAGAGACC. Encoded protein: CASSLVTGGKET. Given in full, the CDR3 is CASSLVTGGKETQYF. Combining the CDR3 with reference TRBV7-2 and TRBJ2-5 gives the whole variable domain GAGVSQSPSNKVTEKGKDVELRCDPISGHTALYWYRQSLGQGLEFLIYFQGNSAPDKSGLPSDRFSAERTGGSVSTLTIQRTQQEDSAVYLCASSLVTGGKETQYFGPGTRLLVL.

This clone has at least ten counts. The CDR3 end lies 3 residues beyond the end of the read and is filled in from the germline J gene. The rearrangement links TRBV5-1 to TRBJ2-1; TRBD2 aligns across 11 bases. The V gene end was trimmed by 2 bases and the J gene end by 8 bases; junction bases not matched to a gene: 6. There are 15 residues in the CDR3. CDR1 SGHRS and CDR2 YFSETQ come from the germline V gene. CDR3 in amino acids: CASSLLAGEAHEQFF. CDR3 DNA (partial): TGCGCCAGCAGCTTACTAGCGGGAGAAGCCCATGAG.

The table lists this clone with many counts. Read sequence stops 3 residues before the CDR3 end, and the germline J gene provides the missing end. V and J are TRBV7-6 and TRBJ1-4; 7 nucleotides agree with TRBD1. The CDR3 spans 15 residues. With 4 bases clipped from V and 2 bases from J, the junction kept 4 bases outside the gene matches. Germline loops: CDR1 SGHVS, CDR2 FNYEAQ. This CDR3 reads CASSSFRGTNEKLFF. The part of the CDR3 DNA that was read is TGTGCCAGCAGCTCATTCAGGGGGACTAATGAAAAA.

To note about this clone: The read ends 3 residues before the CDR3 terminus; that terminus is restored from the germline J gene. V gene TRBV7-3 combines with J gene TRBJ1-1; no clear D gene. Germline V gene sequence: CDR1 SGHTA, CDR2 FQGTGA. This CDR3 region has 14 residues. CDR3 bases read: TGTGCCAGCAGCCTCGGCGGAAGCTCCTACGAG. Its translation is CASSLGGSSYE. The CDR3 reads in full as CASSLGGSSYEAFF.

This clone was picked up many times. It is unclear where the CDR3 begins or ends on the DNA, so no DNA is shown, and the CDR3 is as TCRdb lists it. The chain links TRBV5-6 to TRBJ1-5; TRBD1 was called by the table and not checked on the DNA. The length of the CDR3 is 14 amino acids, counting both ends. Germline V gene data show CDR1 as SGHDT and CDR2 as YYEEEE. CDR3 residues: CASSFGPGRQPQHF.

This clone was counted many times. The chain's CDR3 is CASTRTGGFGLNTEAFF. The sequenced part of the CDR3 DNA is TGTGCCAGCACCCGAACAGGGGGCTTCGGCCTGAACACTGAA. The gene calls are TRBV6-2 or TRBV6-3 and TRBJ1-1; 9 bases match TRBD1. The CDR3 extends 3 residues past the end of the read, so its final part is completed from the germline J gene. Unmatched junction bases numbered 12, after V lost 7 bases and J lost 0 bases. CDR1 is MNHEY, CDR2 SVGEGT, per germline. The CDR3 covers 17 residues.

The CDR3 spells CASSTPSPGRISSGSRTGELFF. The CDR3 bases that were read are TGTGCCAGTAGTACCCCCTCCCCCGGACGGATTTCGAGCGGGAGCCGGACCGGGGAG. The chain links TRBV19 to TRBJ2-2, with 8 bases aligning to TRBD2. The observed sequence ends 3 residues before the CDR3 terminus, with the missing tail filled in from the germline J gene. V was pared by 4 bases and J by 5 bases, with 27 bases of the junction left unmatched. CDR3 size: 22 residues. The germline V gene has CDR1 LNHDA and CDR2 SQIVND (reference sequence).

This clone was recorded at least ten times. The read ends 3 residues before the CDR3 terminus; that terminus is restored from the germline J gene. The chain is built from TRBV7-9 and TRBJ2-6; a possible D gene is TRBD1 (5 bases). Germline values: CDR1 SEHNR, CDR2 FQNEAQ (reference sequence). With 0 bases removed from V and 2 bases from J, the gap between germline ends came to 5 bases. The CDR3 loop spans 15 amino acids. CDR3 in amino acids: CASSLAGPGANVLTF. Partial CDR3 DNA: TGTGCCAGCAGCTTAGCGGGGCCTGGGGCCAACGTC.

About this clone itself: The missing CDR3 end, 3 residues past where the read stops, is filled in from the germline J gene. The chain couples TRBV6-2 or TRBV6-3 to TRBJ1-5; D ambiguous. Trimming cost V 6 bases and J 3 bases, with 12 bases left between them. CDR3 length equals 14 residues. Germline loops: CDR1 MNHEY, CDR2 SVGEGT. CDR3 DNA, as far as it was read: TGTGCCAGCAGCTCCGGGTACTACAATCAGCCC. This sequence encodes CASSSGYYNQP. The CDR3 as a whole reads CASSSGYYNQPQHF.

This clone has a handful of counts. A much larger clone differs by one base, so this may be a read error. Coverage ceases 3 residues before the CDR3 finishes, and the germline J gene fills in the end. The chain recombines TRBV7-7 with TRBJ2-5, with D perhaps TRBD1 or TRBD2 (5 bases each). This CDR3 spans 15 amino acids. CDR1 SSHAT and CDR2 FNYEAQ come from the germline V gene (reference sequence). The sequenced part of the CDR3 DNA is TGTGCTAGCAGCCGGGCTGAGGGGATCCAGCAGACC. Residues: CASSRAEGIQQT. In full, the CDR3 reads CASSRAEGIQQTQYF.

This clone has at least ten counts. The read stops 3 residues short of the end of the CDR3; the missing end is completed from the germline J gene. The gene calls are TRBV20-1 and TRBJ2-2; perhaps TRBD2 as D (6 bases). Trimming removed 6 bases at V and 7 bases at J, with 21 bases between. The germline V gene has CDR1 DFQATT and CDR2 SNEGSKA (reference sequence). The CDR3 has 15 residues. The CDR3 DNA, read in part, is TGCAGTGCAGACGCCGGGACTGGGGACGTCGGGGAG. Amino acids: CSADAGTGDVGE. The full CDR3 protein is CSADAGTGDVGELFF.

This clone was recorded at least ten times. The CDR3 end is not reached by the read, which stops 3 residues before it; the germline J gene fills it in. V gene TRBV20-1 combines with J gene TRBJ1-6, with D tentatively TRBD1 (5 bases). CDR1 DFQATT and CDR2 SNEGSKA come from the germline V gene (reference sequence). V was trimmed by 6 bases and J by 6 bases, leaving 12 bases between them. The CDR3 runs to 13 residues. CDR3 bases read: TGCAGTGCAGGGGCGTTTAGTAATTCACCC. Amino acid sequence: CSAGAFSNSP. The whole CDR3 protein is CSAGAFSNSPLHF.

This clone has at least ten counts. Coverage ceases 3 residues before the CDR3 finishes, and the germline J gene fills in the end. V gene TRBV20-1 combines with J gene TRBJ2-5, with D unresolved. Germline assignment: CDR1 DFQATT and CDR2 SNEGSKA (reference sequence). The CDR3 runs to 13 residues. Trimming shortened V by 1 base and J by 3 bases, and 9 bases separated the two germline ends. The chain's CDR3 is CSARAAGEETQYF. CDR3 DNA (partial): TGCAGTGCTAGAGCAGCAGGAGAAGAGACC.

This clone was seen ten or more times. From the germline J gene comes the end of the CDR3, since the read stops 3 residues before it. The chain joins TRBV6-1 to TRBJ2-3; 8 bases align to TRBD2. Germline V gene sequence: CDR1 MNHNS, CDR2 SASEGT. V was pared by 4 bases and J by 3 bases, with 9 bases of the junction left unmatched. The CDR3 is 16 residues long. The CDR3 is CASSGRGGRVTDTQYF. The part of the CDR3 DNA that was read is TGTGCCAGCAGTGGTCGGGGGGGAAGGGTGACAGATACG.

This clone came up many times. The CDR3 is cut off 3 residues early in the read; its end comes from the germline J gene. The V gene is TRBV7-2, the J gene TRBJ2-7, with D perhaps TRBD1 or TRBD2 (7 bases each). The length of the CDR3 is 13 residues. V dropped 3 bases and J dropped 6 bases, with 12 bases sitting between them. CDR1 and CDR2 (germline): SGHTA, FQGNSA. The CDR3 bases that were read are TGTGCCAGCAGCTTCGGGGAGGGGGCCGAG. Protein sequence: CASSFGEGAE. The full CDR3 reads CASSFGEGAEQYF.

This clone appeared many times. The read finishes 3 residues shy of the CDR3 end, and the germline J gene is used to complete it. The chain has TRBV20-1 and TRBJ1-2; D gene ambiguous. From germline, CDR1 is DFQATT and CDR2 SNEGSKA (reference sequence). This CDR3 region has 10 residues. V shed 6 bases and J shed 1 base, with 3 bases lying between them. The sequenced CDR3 bases are TGCAGTGCCGGTAACTATGGC. Translated, it gives CSAGNYG. The full-length CDR3 reads as CSAGNYGYTF.

This clone was seen a handful of times. Read sequence stops 3 residues before the CDR3 end, and the germline J gene provides the missing end. The chain joins TRBV13 to TRBJ2-7, with TRBD1 identical over 9 bases. CDR3 length equals 15 residues. From germline, CDR1 is PRHDT and CDR2 FYEKMQ (reference sequence). Trimming cost V 0 bases and J 4 bases; bases outside gene matches: 4. Here the CDR3 reads CASSLGSGTGYEQYF. The DNA read from the CDR3 is TGTGCCAGCAGCTTAGGGTCCGGGACAGGGTACGAG.

This clone turned up a few times. The observed sequence ends 3 residues before the CDR3 terminus, with the missing tail filled in from the germline J gene. This chain connects TRBV19 to TRBJ2-2, with D perhaps matching TRBD1 (5 bases). The CDR3 runs 16 residues. Germline CDR1 reads LNHDA; CDR2 reads SQIVND (reference sequence). The sequenced part of the CDR3 DNA is TGTGCCAGTAGTATCCGGTTACAGGCAGAATTCTCACCG. Translation: CASSIRLQAEFSP. The full CDR3 is CASSIRLQAEFSPLFF.